These T cell receptor beta chains were read from a single sample in a study of OX40 agonist ivuxolimab in advanced cancers. Clones were sequenced by immunoSEQ multiplex PCR, and TCRdb holds only the in-frame ones, with some missing. The repertoire has about 49,000 clones, roughly 80% of them found once; the top ten carry 1.5% to 2%. The specimen was CD4+ or CD8+ T cells sorted from blood, collected in a trial of the OX40 agonist ivuxolimab. Receptors originate from an adult with an advanced solid tumor such as melanoma, head and neck, liver or kidney cancer. The CDR3 runs from the conserved cysteine through the conserved F or W. The D gene is left open where the match is weak. Part of the rows lack a size; the others show once, few, many or a class for expanded clones.

D gene: TRBD2; clone size: -; J gene: TRBJ2-2; V gene: TRBV7-6; CDR3 protein: CASSLELAGTGELFF; CDR3 DNA: TGTGCCAGCAGCTTAGAGCTAGCGGGCACCGGGGAGCTGTTTTTT
D gene: -; clone size: -; J gene: TRBJ1-4; V gene: TRBV5-1; CDR3 protein: CASSFGSANEKLFF; CDR3 DNA: TGCGCCAGCAGCTTCGGCTCCGCTAATGAAAAACTGTTTTTT
D gene: -; clone size: few; J gene: TRBJ1-5; V gene: TRBV20-1; CDR3 protein: CSAGSLQPQHF; CDR3 DNA: TGCAGTGCGGGCAGTCTCCAGCCCCAGCATTTT
D gene: -; clone size: -; J gene: TRBJ2-3; V gene: TRBV7-9; CDR3 protein: CASSLAQGGADTQYF; CDR3 DNA: TGTGCCAGCAGCTTAGCGCAAGGTGGGGCAGATACGCAGTATTTT
D gene: -; clone size: -; J gene: TRBJ2-2; V gene: TRBV4-1; CDR3 protein: CASSPPSGGASGELFF; CDR3 DNA: TGCGCCAGCAGCCCCCCCTCGGGGGGCGCATCCGGGGAGCTGTTTTTT
D gene: TRBD2; clone size: -; J gene: TRBJ2-3; V gene: TRBV6-5; CDR3 protein: CASSYVPSGRADTQYF; CDR3 DNA: TGTGCCAGCAGTTACGTGCCTAGCGGGAGGGCCGATACGCAGTATTTT
D gene: TRBD2; clone size: -; J gene: TRBJ2-5; V gene: TRBV5-1; CDR3 protein: CASSLVAGDGETQYF; CDR3 DNA: TGCGCCAGCAGCTTGGTAGCGGGAGATGGTGAGACCCAGTACTTC
D gene: -; clone size: -; J gene: TRBJ2-5; V gene: TRBV15; CDR3 protein: CATSRDLAGTGDEETQYF; CDR3 DNA: TGTGCCACCAGCAGAGATCTAGCGGGGACAGGGGATGAAGAGACCCAGTACTTC
D gene: TRBD2; clone size: -; J gene: TRBJ2-2; V gene: TRBV28; CDR3 protein: CASMGGPGELFF; CDR3 DNA: TGTGCCAGTATGGGAGGGCCCGGGGAGCTGTTTTTT
D gene: -; clone size: -; J gene: TRBJ1-4; V gene: TRBV11-3; CDR3 protein: CASSLGPDEKLFF; CDR3 DNA: TGTGCCAGCAGCTTAGGACCGGATGAAAAACTGTTTTTT
D gene: TRBD2; clone size: -; J gene: TRBJ2-1; V gene: TRBV9; CDR3 protein: CASSPGLAVSNEQFF; CDR3 DNA: TGTGCCAGCAGCCCCGGGCTAGCGGTTAGCAATGAGCAGTTCTTC
D gene: -; clone size: few; J gene: TRBJ1-2; V gene: TRBV15; CDR3 protein: CATSRDIAGGGYTF; CDR3 DNA: TGTGCCACCAGCAGAGATATCGCGGGGGGAGGCTACACCTTC
D gene: -; clone size: -; J gene: TRBJ2-1; V gene: TRBV6-4; CDR3 protein: CASSEMPVVSYNEQFF; CDR3 DNA: TGTGCCAGCAGCGAGATGCCGGTCGTCTCCTACAATGAGCAGTTCTTC
D gene: -; clone size: -; J gene: TRBJ2-6; V gene: TRBV7-8; CDR3 protein: CASSLRGPRANVLTF; CDR3 DNA: TGTGCCAGCAGCTTAAGGGGCCCGAGAGCCAACGTCCTGACTTTC
D gene: -; clone size: once; J gene: TRBJ1-6; V gene: TRBV7-9; CDR3 protein: CASSHYGGSYNSPLHF; CDR3 DNA: TGTGCCAGCAGCCACTACGGGGGGTCCTATAATTCACCCCTCCACTTT
D gene: -; clone size: -; J gene: TRBJ2-1; V gene: TRBV18; CDR3 protein: CASSPSYNEQFF; CDR3 DNA: TGTGCCAGCTCACCCTCATACAATGAGCAGTTCTTC
D gene: TRBD2; clone size: -; J gene: TRBJ2-1; V gene: TRBV9; CDR3 protein: CASSVLAGGYNEQFF; CDR3 DNA: TGTGCCAGCAGCGTACTAGCGGGAGGTTACAATGAGCAGTTCTTC
D gene: -; clone size: once; J gene: TRBJ2-1; V gene: TRBV19; CDR3 protein: CASSMVASNNEQFF; CDR3 DNA: TGTGCCAGTAGTATGGTGGCTAGCAACAATGAGCAGTTCTTC
D gene: -; clone size: few; J gene: TRBJ2-7; V gene: TRBV27; CDR3 protein: CASSFTNPGTYSTYEQYF; CDR3 DNA: TGTGCCAGCAGTTTCACGAATCCCGGGACATACTCAACCTACGAGCAGTACTTC
D gene: -; clone size: -; J gene: TRBJ1-1; V gene: TRBV28; CDR3 protein: CASSPGQANTEAFF; CDR3 DNA: TGTGCCAGCAGCCCGGGACAAGCGAACACTGAAGCTTTCTTT
D gene: -; clone size: once; J gene: TRBJ1-5; V gene: TRBV5-5; CDR3 protein: CASSWTDDQPQHF; CDR3 DNA: TGTGCCAGCAGCTGGACAGACGATCAGCCCCAGCATTTT
D gene: -; clone size: -; J gene: TRBJ2-5; V gene: TRBV30; CDR3 protein: CAWGTQPETQYF; CDR3 DNA: TGTGCCTGGGGGACCCAGCCGGAGACCCAGTACTTC
D gene: -; clone size: once; J gene: TRBJ2-1; V gene: TRBV19; CDR3 protein: CASKERYSYNEQFF; CDR3 DNA: TGTGCCAGTAAGGAGCGATACTCCTACAATGAGCAGTTCTTC